Listed below are T cell receptor beta chains from one sample, sequenced in a study of CD8 T cells in ankylosing spondylitis. TCRdb reprocessed the 5' RACE reads via MiXCR and lists one record per CDR3 protein. The sample shows under 950,000 distinct CDR3 sequences, 15% to 20% of them seen only once. Material: blood, either unsorted or a sorted T cell fraction (not recorded which). The receptor source for this set is a male donor with ankylosing spondylitis. The CDR3 runs from the conserved cysteine through the conserved F or W. The order of the fields is D gene, clone size, V gene, J gene, CDR3 protein, CDR3 DNA. A D gene is named only where the DNA matches it firmly. Size tells how often a clone was seen (once, few, many) or the class of an expanded clone, and some rows leave it out.

d_gene: NA; abundance: NA; v_gene: TRBV30; j_gene: TRBJ1-3; CDR3aa: CAWSVRTGAGNTIYF; CDR3nt: TGTGCCTGGAGTGTAAGGACCGGGGCTGGAAACACCATATATTTT
d_gene: TRBD1; abundance: NA; v_gene: TRBV9; j_gene: TRBJ1-1; CDR3aa: CASSPQNRGFDTEAFF; CDR3nt: TGTGCCAGCAGCCCCCAAAACAGGGGTTTCGACACTGAAGCTTTCTTT
d_gene: TRBD1; abundance: few; v_gene: TRBV6-1; j_gene: TRBJ1-3; CDR3aa: CASSRDRGQGNTIYF; CDR3nt: TGTGCCAGCAGTCGAGACAGGGGGCAAGGAAACACCATATATTTT
d_gene: NA; abundance: NA; v_gene: TRBV4-1; j_gene: TRBJ2-5; CDR3aa: CASSQLSGNQETQYF; CDR3nt: TGCGCCAGCAGCCAGCTTAGCGGAAATCAAGAGACCCAGTACTTC
d_gene: TRBD2; abundance: few; v_gene: TRBV20-1; j_gene: TRBJ2-7; CDR3aa: CSAKGHLAGAPYEQYF; CDR3nt: TGCAGTGCCAAGGGTCATCTAGCGGGAGCCCCCTACGAGCAGTACTTC
d_gene: TRBD2; abundance: few; v_gene: TRBV5-1; j_gene: TRBJ2-5; CDR3aa: CASSPFNPTSGISTQYF; CDR3nt: TGCGCCAGCAGCCCCTTTAATCCGACTAGCGGGATCTCTACCCAGTACTTC
d_gene: TRBD1; abundance: few; v_gene: TRBV11-2; j_gene: TRBJ2-7; CDR3aa: CASSFTPGTGYYEQYF; CDR3nt: TGTGCCAGCAGCTTCACTCCCGGGACAGGGTACTACGAGCAGTACTTC
d_gene: NA; abundance: NA; v_gene: TRBV6-5; j_gene: TRBJ1-6; CDR3aa: CASSYGGDLNSPLHF; CDR3nt: TGTGCCAGCAGTTACGGAGGGGATTTAAATTCACCCCTCCACTTT
d_gene: NA; abundance: NA; v_gene: TRBV5-1; j_gene: TRBJ2-7; CDR3aa: CASSFHSGQVAFEQYF; CDR3nt: TGCGCCAGCAGCTTCCACTCGGGGCAGGTCGCGTTCGAGCAGTACTTC
d_gene: NA; abundance: few; v_gene: TRBV5-1; j_gene: TRBJ2-7; CDR3aa: CASSNQEGPYEQYF; CDR3nt: TGCGCCAGCAGCAATCAGGAGGGGCCCTACGAGCAGTACTTC
d_gene: NA; abundance: NA; v_gene: TRBV7-9; j_gene: TRBJ2-5; CDR3aa: CASSLGGTPNGETQYF; CDR3nt: TGTGCCAGCAGCTTAGGTGGGACACCCAATGGGGAGACCCAGTACTTC
d_gene: TRBD2; abundance: many; v_gene: TRBV12-3/TRBV12-4; j_gene: TRBJ2-7; CDR3aa: CASRIAGEDEQYF; CDR3nt: TGTGCCAGCAGGATAGCGGGAGAGGACGAGCAGTACTTC
d_gene: TRBD2; abundance: few; v_gene: TRBV7-8; j_gene: TRBJ2-5; CDR3aa: CASSEDSGRAPETQYF; CDR3nt: TGTGCCAGCAGCGAAGATAGCGGGAGGGCCCCAGAGACCCAGTACTTC
d_gene: NA; abundance: few; v_gene: TRBV20-1; j_gene: TRBJ2-5; CDR3aa: CSARMRGQETQYF; CDR3nt: TGCAGTGCTAGGATGAGGGGTCAAGAGACCCAGTACTTC
d_gene: NA; abundance: NA; v_gene: TRBV12-3/TRBV12-4; j_gene: TRBJ2-5; CDR3aa: CASSPGGGGGETQYF; CDR3nt: TGTGCCAGCAGTCCTGGAGGTGGGGGCGGGGAGACCCAGTACTTC
d_gene: NA; abundance: NA; v_gene: TRBV20-1; j_gene: TRBJ1-6; CDR3aa: CSASEGPGRVGGSPLHF; CDR3nt: TGCAGTGCCTCAGAAGGACCGGGGAGGGTCGGAGGTTCACCCCTCCACTTT
d_gene: TRBD2; abundance: NA; v_gene: TRBV6-2/TRBV6-3; j_gene: TRBJ2-7; CDR3aa: CASLAGVEYEQYF; CDR3nt: TGTGCCAGCCTTGCGGGGGTTGAGTACGAGCAGTACTTC
d_gene: NA; abundance: few; v_gene: TRBV5-1; j_gene: TRBJ2-5; CDR3aa: CASSQAQGETQYF; CDR3nt: TGCGCCAGCAGCCAGGCGCAGGGGGAGACCCAGTACTTC
d_gene: NA; abundance: NA; v_gene: TRBV7-6; j_gene: TRBJ1-1; CDR3aa: CASSLNTGNTEAFF; CDR3nt: TGTGCCAGCAGCCTTAACACAGGGAACACTGAAGCTTTCTTT
d_gene: NA; abundance: NA; v_gene: TRBV7-9; j_gene: TRBJ2-7; CDR3aa: CASSSHLTGYEQYF; CDR3nt: TGTGCCAGCAGCTCTCACCTCACAGGGTACGAGCAGTACTTC
d_gene: NA; abundance: NA; v_gene: TRBV5-1; j_gene: TRBJ1-1; CDR3aa: CASSPGTGRATEAFF; CDR3nt: TGCGCCAGCAGTCCCGGAACAGGGCGGGCCACTGAAGCTTTCTTT
d_gene: NA; abundance: few; v_gene: TRBV7-8; j_gene: TRBJ2-7; CDR3aa: CASSLARGFTKNSYEQYF; CDR3nt: TGTGCCAGCAGCTTAGCGCGTGGTTTCACTAAAAACTCATACGAGCAGTACTTC
d_gene: TRBD2; abundance: few; v_gene: TRBV12-3/TRBV12-4; j_gene: TRBJ2-3; CDR3aa: CASSLRLAGTGADTQYF; CDR3nt: TGTGCCAGCAGTCTTCGACTAGCGGGAACGGGGGCAGATACGCAGTATTTT
d_gene: NA; abundance: few; v_gene: TRBV29-1; j_gene: TRBJ2-1; CDR3aa: CSVGGRPGSYSEQFF; CDR3nt: TGCAGCGTTGGAGGGCGCCCCGGCTCCTACAGTGAGCAGTTCTTC
d_gene: TRBD2; abundance: NA; v_gene: TRBV29-1; j_gene: TRBJ2-7; CDR3aa: CSVDNGGDEQYF; CDR3nt: TGCAGCGTTGATAATGGGGGGGACGAGCAGTACTTC
d_gene: NA; abundance: few; v_gene: TRBV5-1; j_gene: TRBJ2-1; CDR3aa: CASSQGPQTYNEQFF; CDR3nt: TGCGCCAGCAGCCAGGGACCGCAGACCTACAATGAGCAGTTCTTC
d_gene: NA; abundance: many; v_gene: TRBV12-3/TRBV12-4; j_gene: TRBJ2-7; CDR3aa: CASSFPGPQGEQYF; CDR3nt: TGTGCCAGCAGTTTCCCGGGACCTCAGGGAGAGCAGTACTTC
d_gene: TRBD2; abundance: NA; v_gene: TRBV7-7; j_gene: TRBJ2-1; CDR3aa: CASSARTSGGPSSYNEQFF; CDR3nt: TGTGCTAGCAGCGCCCGGACTAGCGGGGGGCCGAGCTCCTACAATGAGCAGTTCTTC
d_gene: NA; abundance: NA; v_gene: TRBV7-9; j_gene: TRBJ2-2; CDR3aa: CASSSMGDTGELFF; CDR3nt: TGTGCCAGCAGCTCCATGGGGGACACCGGGGAGCTGTTTTTT
d_gene: TRBD2; abundance: few; v_gene: TRBV13; j_gene: TRBJ2-3; CDR3aa: CASSHERGGETDTQYF; CDR3nt: TGTGCCAGCAGCCATGAGCGGGGGGGGGAGACAGATACGCAGTATTTT
d_gene: NA; abundance: NA; v_gene: TRBV5-1; j_gene: TRBJ2-3; CDR3aa: CASSFNPTDTQYF; CDR3nt: TGCGCCAGCAGCTTTAACCCAACAGATACGCAGTATTTT
d_gene: TRBD2; abundance: NA; v_gene: TRBV3-1; j_gene: TRBJ2-5; CDR3aa: CASSRLAGERETQYF; CDR3nt: TGTGCCAGCAGCCGACTAGCGGGAGAACGAGAGACCCAGTACTTC
d_gene: TRBD2; abundance: few; v_gene: TRBV11-2; j_gene: TRBJ2-5; CDR3aa: CASSPTPSGKKRETQYF; CDR3nt: TGTGCCAGCAGCCCAACCCCTAGCGGGAAAAAGAGGGAGACCCAGTACTTC
d_gene: TRBD1; abundance: NA; v_gene: TRBV19; j_gene: TRBJ2-1; CDR3aa: CASSISGQGGVQFF; CDR3nt: TGTGCCAGTAGTATTTCGGGACAGGGCGGGGTGCAGTTCTTC
d_gene: NA; abundance: NA; v_gene: TRBV20-1; j_gene: TRBJ2-1; CDR3aa: CSARSGLAYNEQFF; CDR3nt: TGCAGTGCTAGGTCTGGGCTGGCGTACAATGAGCAGTTCTTC
d_gene: NA; abundance: few; v_gene: TRBV29-1; j_gene: TRBJ2-1; CDR3aa: CSVDVGLRANEQFF; CDR3nt: TGCAGCGTTGACGTGGGGCTAAGGGCCAATGAGCAGTTCTTC
d_gene: NA; abundance: NA; v_gene: TRBV12-3/TRBV12-4; j_gene: TRBJ1-1; CDR3aa: CASRPEVANTEAFF; CDR3nt: TGTGCCAGCAGACCGGAGGTGGCGAACACTGAAGCTTTCTTT